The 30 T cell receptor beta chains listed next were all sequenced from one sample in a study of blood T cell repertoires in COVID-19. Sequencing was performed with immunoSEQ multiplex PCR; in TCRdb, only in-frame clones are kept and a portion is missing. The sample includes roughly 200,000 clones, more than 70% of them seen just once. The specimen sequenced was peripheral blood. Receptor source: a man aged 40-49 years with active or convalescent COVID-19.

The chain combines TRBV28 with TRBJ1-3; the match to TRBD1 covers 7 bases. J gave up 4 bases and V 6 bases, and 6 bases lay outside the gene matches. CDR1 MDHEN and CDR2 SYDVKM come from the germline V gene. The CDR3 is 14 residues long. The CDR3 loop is CASRIQGVGNTIYF. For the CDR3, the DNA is TGTGCCAGCAGGATTCAGGGGGTGGGAAACACCATATATTTT.

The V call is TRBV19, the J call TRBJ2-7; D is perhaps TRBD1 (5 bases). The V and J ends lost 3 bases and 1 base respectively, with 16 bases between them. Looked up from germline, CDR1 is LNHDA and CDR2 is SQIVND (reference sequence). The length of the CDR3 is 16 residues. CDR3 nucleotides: TGTGCCAGTAGTATTACCTACAGGTTTAATTCCTACGAGCAGTACTTC. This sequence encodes CASSITYRFNSYEQYF.

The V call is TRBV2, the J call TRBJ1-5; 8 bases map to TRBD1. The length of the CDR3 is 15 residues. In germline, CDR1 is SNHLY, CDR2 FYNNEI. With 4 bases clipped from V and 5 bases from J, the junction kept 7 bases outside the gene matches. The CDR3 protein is CASSVDRGRHQPQHF. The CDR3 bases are TGTGCCAGCAGTGTAGACAGGGGTAGACATCAGCCCCAGCATTTT.

CDR3 amino acids: CASSYSPGENTEAFF. CDR3 DNA: TGTGCCAGCTCCTACTCCCCAGGGGAGAACACTGAAGCTTTCTTT. The chain combines TRBV5-6 with TRBJ1-1; tentatively, D is TRBD1 (6 bases). The CDR3 is 15 amino acids. V was pared by 7 bases and J by 1 base, with 17 bases between. Per the germline V gene, CDR1 is SGHDT and CDR2 is YYEEEE.

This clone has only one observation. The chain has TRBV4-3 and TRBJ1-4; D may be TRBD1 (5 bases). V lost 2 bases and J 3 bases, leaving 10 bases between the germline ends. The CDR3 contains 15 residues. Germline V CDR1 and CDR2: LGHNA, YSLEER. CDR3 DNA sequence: TGCGCCAGCAGCCAACAAGGGGCAGCTAATGAAAAACTGTTTTTT. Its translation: CASSQQGAANEKLFF.

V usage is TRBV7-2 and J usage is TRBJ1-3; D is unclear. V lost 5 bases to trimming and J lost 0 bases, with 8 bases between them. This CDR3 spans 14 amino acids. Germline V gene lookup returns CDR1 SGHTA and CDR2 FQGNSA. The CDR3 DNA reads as TGTGCCAGCAGCCCCGTCCTCTCTGGAAACACCATATATTTT. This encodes CASSPVLSGNTIYF.

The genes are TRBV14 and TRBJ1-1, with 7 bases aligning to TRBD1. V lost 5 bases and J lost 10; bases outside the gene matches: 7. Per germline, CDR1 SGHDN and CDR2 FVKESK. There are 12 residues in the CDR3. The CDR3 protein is CASSSDRVSAFF. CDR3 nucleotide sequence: TGTGCCAGCAGCTCCGACAGGGTTTCAGCTTTCTTT. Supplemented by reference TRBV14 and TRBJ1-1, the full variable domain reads EAGVTQFPSHSVIEKGQTVTLRCDPISGHDNLYWYRRVMGKEIKFLLHFVKESKQDESGMPNNRFLAERTGGTYSTLKVQPAELEDSGVYFCASSSDRVSAFFGQGTRLTVV.

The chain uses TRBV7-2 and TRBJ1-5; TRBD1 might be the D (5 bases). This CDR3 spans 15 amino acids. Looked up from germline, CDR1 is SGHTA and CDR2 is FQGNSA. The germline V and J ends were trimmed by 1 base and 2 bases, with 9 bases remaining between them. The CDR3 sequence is CASSLEPGGNQPQHF. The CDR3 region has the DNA TGTGCCAGCAGCTTAGAGCCGGGGGGCAATCAGCCCCAGCATTTT.

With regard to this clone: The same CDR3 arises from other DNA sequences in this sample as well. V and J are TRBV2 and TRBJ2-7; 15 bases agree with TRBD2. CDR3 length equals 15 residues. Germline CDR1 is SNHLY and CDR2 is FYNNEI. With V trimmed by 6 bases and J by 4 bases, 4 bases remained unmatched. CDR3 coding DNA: TGTGCCAGCAGCAAGGGACTAGCGGGAGGTTACGAGCAGTACTTC. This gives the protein CASSKGLAGGYEQYF.

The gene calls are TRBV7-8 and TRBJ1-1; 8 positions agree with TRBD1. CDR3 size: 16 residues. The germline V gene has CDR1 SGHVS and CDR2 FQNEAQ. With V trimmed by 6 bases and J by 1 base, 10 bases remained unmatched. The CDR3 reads CASRSTGARGNTEAFF. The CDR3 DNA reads TGTGCCAGCAGATCGACAGGGGCGAGGGGGAACACTGAAGCTTTCTTT.

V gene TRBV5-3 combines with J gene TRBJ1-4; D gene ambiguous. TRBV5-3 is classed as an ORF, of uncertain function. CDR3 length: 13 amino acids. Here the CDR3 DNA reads TGTGCAGTCCACTGGGGAGCGAGTGAAAAACTGTTTTTT. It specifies CAVHWGASEKLFF.

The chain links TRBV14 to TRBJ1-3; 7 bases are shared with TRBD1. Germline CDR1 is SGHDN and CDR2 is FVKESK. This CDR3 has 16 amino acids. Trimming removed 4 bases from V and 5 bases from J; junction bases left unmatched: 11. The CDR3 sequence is CASSPNPGTERNTIYF. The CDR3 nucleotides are TGTGCCAGCAGCCCCAACCCGGGGACAGAGAGAAACACCATATATTTT.

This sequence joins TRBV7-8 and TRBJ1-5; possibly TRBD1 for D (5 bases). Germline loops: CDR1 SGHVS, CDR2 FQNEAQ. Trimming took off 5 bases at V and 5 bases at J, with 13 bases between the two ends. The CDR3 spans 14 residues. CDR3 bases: TGTGCCAGCAGCCCTGACAGTAACTATCAGCCCCAGCATTTT. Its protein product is CASSPDSNYQPQHF.

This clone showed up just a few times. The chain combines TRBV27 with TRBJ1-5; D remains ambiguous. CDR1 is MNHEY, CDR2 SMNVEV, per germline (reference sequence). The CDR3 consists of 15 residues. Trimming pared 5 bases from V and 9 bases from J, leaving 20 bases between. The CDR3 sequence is CASSPRRQNEGPQHF. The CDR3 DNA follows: TGTGCCAGCAGTCCCAGGAGGCAGAACGAAGGGCCCCAGCATTTT.

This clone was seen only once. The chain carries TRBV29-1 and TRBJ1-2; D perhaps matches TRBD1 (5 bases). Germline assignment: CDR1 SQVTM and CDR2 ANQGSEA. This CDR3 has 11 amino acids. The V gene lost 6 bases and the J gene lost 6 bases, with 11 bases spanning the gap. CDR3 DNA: TGCAGCGTGGCGGGACCGCATGGCTACACCTTC. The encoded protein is CSVAGPHGYTF.

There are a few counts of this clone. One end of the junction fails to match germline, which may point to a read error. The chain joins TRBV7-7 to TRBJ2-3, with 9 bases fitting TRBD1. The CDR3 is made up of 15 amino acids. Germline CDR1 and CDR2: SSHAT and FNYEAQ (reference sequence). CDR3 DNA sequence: TGTGCTAGCAGCCCACAGGGGGCGAGCACAGATACGCAGTATTTT. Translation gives CASSPQGASTDTQYF.

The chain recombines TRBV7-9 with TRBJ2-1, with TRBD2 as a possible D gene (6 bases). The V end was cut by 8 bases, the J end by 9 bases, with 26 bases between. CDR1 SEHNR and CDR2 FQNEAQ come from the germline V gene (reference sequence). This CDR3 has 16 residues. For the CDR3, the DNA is TGTGCCAGCGCCCCCGACGGAGGGACCACGTTTAGTGAGCAGTTCTTC. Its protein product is CASAPDGGTTFSEQFF.

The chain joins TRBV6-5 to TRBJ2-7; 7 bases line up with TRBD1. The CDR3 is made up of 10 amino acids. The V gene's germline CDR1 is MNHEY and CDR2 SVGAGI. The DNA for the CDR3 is TGTTCCACAGGGGCAAACGAGCAGTACTTC. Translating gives CSTGANEQYF.

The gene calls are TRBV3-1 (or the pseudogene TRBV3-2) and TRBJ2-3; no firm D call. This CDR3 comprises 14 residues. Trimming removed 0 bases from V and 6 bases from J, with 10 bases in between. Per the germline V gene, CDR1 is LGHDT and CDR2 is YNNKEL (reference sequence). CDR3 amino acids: CASSQDPRSDTQYF. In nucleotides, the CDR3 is TGTGCCAGCAGCCAAGATCCGAGGAGCGATACGCAGTATTTT.

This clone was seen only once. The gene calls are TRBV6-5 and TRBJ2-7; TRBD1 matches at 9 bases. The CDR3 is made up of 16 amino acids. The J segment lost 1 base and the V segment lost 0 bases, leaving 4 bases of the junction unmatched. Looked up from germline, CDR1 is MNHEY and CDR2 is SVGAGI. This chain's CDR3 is CASSYSTGTGSYEQYF. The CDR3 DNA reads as TGTGCCAGCAGTTACTCGACTGGGACAGGGTCCTACGAGCAGTACTTC.

The CDR3: CASSPGTSISEQYF. In DNA form, the CDR3 reads TGTGCCAGCAGCCCCGGGACTAGCATCAGCGAGCAGTACTTC. V gene TRBV7-9 combines with J gene TRBJ2-7; 9 bases map to TRBD2. Germline-derived CDR1 and CDR2 are SEHNR and FQNEAQ (reference sequence). The CDR3 loop spans 14 amino acids. J lost 6 bases, V lost 5 bases, and 8 bases had no gene match.

The CDR3 spells CASSRDSSSYEQYF. The CDR3 bases are TGTGCCAGCTCTCGGGACAGTAGCTCCTACGAGCAGTACTTC. The J gene is TRBJ2-7, the V gene TRBV6-5; 7 nucleotides align to TRBD1. Germline assignment: CDR1 MNHEY and CDR2 SVGAGI. This CDR3 spans 14 amino acids. J was trimmed by 0 bases and V by 8 bases; bases with no gene match: 7.

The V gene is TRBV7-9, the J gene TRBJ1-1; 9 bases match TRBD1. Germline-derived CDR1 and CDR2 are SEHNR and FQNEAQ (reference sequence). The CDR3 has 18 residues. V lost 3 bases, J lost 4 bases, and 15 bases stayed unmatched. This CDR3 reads CASSLFQGKQGASTEAFF. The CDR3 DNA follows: TGTGCCAGCAGCTTGTTTCAGGGGAAACAGGGGGCAAGCACTGAAGCTTTCTTT.

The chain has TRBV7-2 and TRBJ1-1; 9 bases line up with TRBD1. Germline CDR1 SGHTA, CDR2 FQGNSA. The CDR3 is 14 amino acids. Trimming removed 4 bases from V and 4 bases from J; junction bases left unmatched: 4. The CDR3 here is CASSSTGGVTEAFF. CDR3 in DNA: TGTGCCAGCAGCTCAACAGGGGGCGTCACTGAAGCTTTCTTT.

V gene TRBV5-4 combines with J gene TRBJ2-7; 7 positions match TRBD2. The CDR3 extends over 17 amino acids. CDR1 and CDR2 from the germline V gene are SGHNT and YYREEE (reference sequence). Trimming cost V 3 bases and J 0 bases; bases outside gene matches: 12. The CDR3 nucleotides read TGTGCCAGCAGCTCGTGGGGCGCTAGCGGTAGCTCCTACGAGCAGTACTTC. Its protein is CASSSWGASGSSYEQYF. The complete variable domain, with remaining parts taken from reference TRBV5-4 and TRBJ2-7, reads ETGVTQSPTHLIKTRGQQVTLRCSSQSGHNTVSWYQQALGQGPQFIFQYYREEENGRGNFPPRFSGLQFPNYSSELNVNALELDDSALYLCASSSWGASGSSYEQYFGPGTRLTVT.

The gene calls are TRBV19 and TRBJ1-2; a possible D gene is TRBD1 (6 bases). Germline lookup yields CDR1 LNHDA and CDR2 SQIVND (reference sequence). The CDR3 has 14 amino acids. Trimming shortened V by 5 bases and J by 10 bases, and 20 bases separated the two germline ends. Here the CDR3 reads CASSAQGRAVDYTF. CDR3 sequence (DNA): TGTGCCAGTAGTGCACAGGGTCGGGCGGTAGACTACACCTTC.

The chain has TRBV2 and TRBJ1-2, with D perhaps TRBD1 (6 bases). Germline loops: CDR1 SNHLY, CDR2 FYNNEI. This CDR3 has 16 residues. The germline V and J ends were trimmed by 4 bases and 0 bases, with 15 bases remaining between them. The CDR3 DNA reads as TGTGCCAGCAGTGCAGGACAGTCGTTCGCTAACTATGGCTACACCTTC. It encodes CASSAGQSFANYGYTF.

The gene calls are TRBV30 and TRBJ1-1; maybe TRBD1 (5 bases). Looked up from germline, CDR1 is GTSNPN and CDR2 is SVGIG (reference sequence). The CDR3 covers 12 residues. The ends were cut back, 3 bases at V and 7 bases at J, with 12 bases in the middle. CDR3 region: CAWRRAGGEAFF. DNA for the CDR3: TGTGCCTGGAGAAGGGCGGGGGGTGAAGCTTTCTTT. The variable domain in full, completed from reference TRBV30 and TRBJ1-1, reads SQTIHQWPATLVQPVGSPLSLECTVEGTSNPNLYWYRQAAGRGLQLLFYSVGIGQISSEVPQNLSASRPQDRQFILSSKKLLLSDSGFYLCAWRRAGGEAFFGQGTRLTVV.

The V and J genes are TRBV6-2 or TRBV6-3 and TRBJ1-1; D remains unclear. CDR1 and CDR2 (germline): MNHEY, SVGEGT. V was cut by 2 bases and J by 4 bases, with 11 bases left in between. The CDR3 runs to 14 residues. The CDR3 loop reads CASSYGGVRTEAFF. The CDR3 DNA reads TGTGCCAGCAGTTACGGCGGTGTCCGCACTGAAGCTTTCTTT.

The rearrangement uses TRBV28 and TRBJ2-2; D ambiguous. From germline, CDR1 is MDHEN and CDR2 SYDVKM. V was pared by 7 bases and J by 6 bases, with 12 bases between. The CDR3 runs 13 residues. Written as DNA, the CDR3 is TGTGCCAGCACCCAAGCCATCCCCGGGGAGCTGTTTTTT. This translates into CASTQAIPGELFF.